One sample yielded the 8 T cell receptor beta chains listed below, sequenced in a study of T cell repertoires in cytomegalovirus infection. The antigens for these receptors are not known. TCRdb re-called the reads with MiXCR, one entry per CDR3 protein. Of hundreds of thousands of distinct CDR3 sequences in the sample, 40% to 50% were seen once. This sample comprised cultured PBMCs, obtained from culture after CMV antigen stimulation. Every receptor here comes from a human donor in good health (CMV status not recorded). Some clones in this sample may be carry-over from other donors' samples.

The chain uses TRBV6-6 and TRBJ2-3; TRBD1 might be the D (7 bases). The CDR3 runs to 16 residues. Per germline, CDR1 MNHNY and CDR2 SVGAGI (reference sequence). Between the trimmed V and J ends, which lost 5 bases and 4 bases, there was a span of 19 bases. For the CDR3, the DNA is TGTGCCAGCAGTCTCAGGGGGGTAGTTTACTCAGATACGCAGTATTTT. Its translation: CASSLRGVVYSDTQYF.

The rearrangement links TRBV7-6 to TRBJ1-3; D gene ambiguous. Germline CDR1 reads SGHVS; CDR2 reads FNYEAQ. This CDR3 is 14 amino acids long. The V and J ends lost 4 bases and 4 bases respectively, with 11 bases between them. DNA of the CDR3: TGTGCCAGCAGCTGGGCCGAAGCAGGAAACACCATATATTTT. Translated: CASSWAEAGNTIYF.

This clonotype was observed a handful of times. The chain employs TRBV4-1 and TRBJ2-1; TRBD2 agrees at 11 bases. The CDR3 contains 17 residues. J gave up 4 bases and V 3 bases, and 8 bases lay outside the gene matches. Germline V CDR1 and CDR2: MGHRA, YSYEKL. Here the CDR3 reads CASSHLATSGVYNEQFF. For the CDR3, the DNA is TGCGCCAGCAGCCACCTGGCGACTAGCGGGGTATACAATGAGCAGTTCTTC.

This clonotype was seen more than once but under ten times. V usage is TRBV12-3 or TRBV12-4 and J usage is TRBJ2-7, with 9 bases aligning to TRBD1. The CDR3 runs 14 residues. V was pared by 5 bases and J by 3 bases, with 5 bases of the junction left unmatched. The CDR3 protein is CASSGTGMIYEQYF. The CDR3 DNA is TGTGCCAGCAGTGGGACAGGGATGATCTACGAGCAGTACTTC.

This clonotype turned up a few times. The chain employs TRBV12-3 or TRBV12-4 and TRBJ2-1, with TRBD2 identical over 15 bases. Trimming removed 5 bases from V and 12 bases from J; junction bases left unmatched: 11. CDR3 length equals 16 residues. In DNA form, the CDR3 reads TGTGCCAGCAGTCGACAAGGACTAGCGGGGGGGATCGGGCAGTTCTTC. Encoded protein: CASSRQGLAGGIGQFF.

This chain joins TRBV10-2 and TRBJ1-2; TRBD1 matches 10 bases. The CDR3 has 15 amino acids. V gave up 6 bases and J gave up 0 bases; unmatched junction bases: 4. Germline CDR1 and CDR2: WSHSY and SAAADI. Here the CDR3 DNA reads TGCGCCAGCAGAGAAGGACAGGGGGCTAACTATGGCTACACCTTC. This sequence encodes CASREGQGANYGYTF.

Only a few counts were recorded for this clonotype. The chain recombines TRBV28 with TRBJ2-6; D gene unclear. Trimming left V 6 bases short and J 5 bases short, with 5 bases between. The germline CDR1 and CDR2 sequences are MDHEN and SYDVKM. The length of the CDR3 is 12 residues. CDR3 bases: TGTGCCAGCAGCATTCGGGCCAACGTCCTGACTTTC. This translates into CASSIRANVLTF.

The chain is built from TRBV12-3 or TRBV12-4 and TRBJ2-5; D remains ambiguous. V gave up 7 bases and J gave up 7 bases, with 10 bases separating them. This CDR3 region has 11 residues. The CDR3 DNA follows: TGTGCCAGCACCTCCGACGGGACCCAGTACTTC. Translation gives CASTSDGTQYF.